This T cell receptor beta chain was identified during a study of cytomegalovirus exposure and HLA in healthy donors. 60 Vbeta and 13 Jbeta primers were used in PCR. Sequencing was performed with immunoSEQ multiplex PCR; in TCRdb, only in-frame clones are kept and a portion is missing. The table lists 100,000 to 150,000 clones, 70% to 85% of them singletons. Specimen: PBMCs. This TCR was sampled from a boy younger than 18 in good health and CMV-seronegative.

For the CDR3, the DNA is TGTGCCAGCAGCACCCGAGGGACTAGCGGTCCCCAGGGGACCCAGTACTTC. Translation gives CASSTRGTSGPQGTQYF. The chain combines TRBV11-2 with TRBJ2-5, with 11 nucleotides matching TRBD2. CDR1 and CDR2 from the germline V gene are SGHAT and FQNNGV. Unmatched junction bases numbered 15, after V lost 5 bases and J lost 7 bases. The CDR3 is made up of 17 amino acids.